The clone carrying this T cell receptor beta chain has a handful of counts. The antigen remains undetermined. The CDR3 extends over 11 amino acids. CDR1 is DFQATT, CDR2 SNEGSKA, per germline (reference sequence). V lost 3 bases and J lost 12, with 15 bases in between. These data come from a study of CD8 T cells in Susac syndrome. Overall study findings and caveats: The study acknowledged a relatively small number of individuals in its TCR sequencing and HLA analysis.

Isolation of CD8+ and CD4+ T cells was performed negatively, whereas enrichment of TEMRA cells was done by FACS. An input of about 0.45 to 1 ug of RNA was subjected to reverse transcription using random hexamers. Amplification of TCR beta CDR3 across 54 Vbeta and 13 Jbeta was performed with immunoSEQ multiplex PCR. MiXCR was run by TCRdb on the immunoSEQ multiplex PCR reads, yielding one entry per CDR3 protein. Here the sample spans roughly 80,000 distinct CDR3 sequences, around nine tenths being singletons. The material sequenced was CD8+ T cells from PBMCs. The receptor was derived from a human donor with multiple sclerosis. V gene TRBV20-1 combines with J gene TRBJ2-7; D remains unclear. CDR3 region: CSASDSGVPYF. The CDR3 region has the DNA TGCAGTGCTAGCGATTCGGGTGTCCCGTACTTC.